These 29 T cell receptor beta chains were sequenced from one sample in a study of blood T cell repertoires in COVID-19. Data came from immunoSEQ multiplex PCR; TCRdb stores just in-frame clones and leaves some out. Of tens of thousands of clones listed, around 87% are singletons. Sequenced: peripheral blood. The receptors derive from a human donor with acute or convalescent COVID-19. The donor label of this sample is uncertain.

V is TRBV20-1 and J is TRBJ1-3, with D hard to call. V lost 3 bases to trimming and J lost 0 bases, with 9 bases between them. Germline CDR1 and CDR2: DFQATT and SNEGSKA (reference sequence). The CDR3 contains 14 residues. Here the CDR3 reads CSASTPFSGNTIYF. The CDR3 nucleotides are TGCAGTGCTAGTACACCTTTCTCTGGAAACACCATATATTTT.

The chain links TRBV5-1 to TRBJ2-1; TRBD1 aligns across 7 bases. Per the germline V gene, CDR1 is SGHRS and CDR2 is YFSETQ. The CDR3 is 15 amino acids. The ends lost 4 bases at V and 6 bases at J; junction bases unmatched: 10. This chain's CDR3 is CASSQGGRWANEQFF. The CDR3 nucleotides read TGCGCCAGCAGCCAAGGGGGCCGGTGGGCCAATGAGCAGTTCTTC. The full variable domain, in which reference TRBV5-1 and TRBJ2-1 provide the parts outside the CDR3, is KAGVTQTPRYLIKTRGQQVTLSCSPISGHRSVSWYQQTPGQGLQFLFEYFSETQRNKGNFPGRFSGRQFSNSRSEMNVSTLELGDSALYLCASSQGGRWANEQFFGPGTRLTVL.

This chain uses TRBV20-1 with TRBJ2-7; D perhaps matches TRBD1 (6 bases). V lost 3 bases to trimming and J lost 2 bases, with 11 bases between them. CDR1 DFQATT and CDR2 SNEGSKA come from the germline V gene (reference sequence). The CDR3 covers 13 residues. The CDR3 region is CSASPRGPYEQYF. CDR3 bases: TGCAGTGCTAGTCCCAGGGGTCCCTACGAGCAGTACTTC.

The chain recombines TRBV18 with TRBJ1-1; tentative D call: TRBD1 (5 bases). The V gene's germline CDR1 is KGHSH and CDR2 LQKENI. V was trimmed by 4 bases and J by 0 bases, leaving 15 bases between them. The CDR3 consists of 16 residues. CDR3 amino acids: CASSQGTYNMNTEAFF. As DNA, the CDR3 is TGTGCCAGCTCACAGGGGACTTATAACATGAACACTGAAGCTTTCTTT.

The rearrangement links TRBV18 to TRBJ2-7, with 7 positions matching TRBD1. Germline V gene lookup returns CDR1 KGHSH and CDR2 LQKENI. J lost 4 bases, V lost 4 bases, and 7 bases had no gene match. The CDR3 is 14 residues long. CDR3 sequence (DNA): TGTGCCAGCTCACGGGCAGGGGGTATGTACGAGCAGTACTTC. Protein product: CASSRAGGMYEQYF.

The CDR3 DNA reads TGTGCCAGCAGCTGGGGGGGAGAGGAGACCCAGTACTTC. It yields the protein CASSWGGEETQYF. The rearrangement joins TRBV5-4 to TRBJ2-5; 7 nucleotides align to TRBD2. This CDR3 region has 13 residues. Germline V gene lookup returns CDR1 SGHNT and CDR2 YYREEE (reference sequence). With 3 bases clipped from V and 5 bases from J, the junction kept 4 bases outside the gene matches.

CDR3 sequence: CASSLQENEQYF. The CDR3, as DNA: TGTGCCAGCAGCTTGCAGGAAAACGAGCAGTACTTC. The V and J genes are TRBV5-5 and TRBJ2-7, with D unresolved. This CDR3 spans 12 amino acids. Germline-derived CDR1 and CDR2 are SGHKS and YYEKEE (reference sequence). Trimming removed 1 base at V and 5 bases at J, with 7 bases between.

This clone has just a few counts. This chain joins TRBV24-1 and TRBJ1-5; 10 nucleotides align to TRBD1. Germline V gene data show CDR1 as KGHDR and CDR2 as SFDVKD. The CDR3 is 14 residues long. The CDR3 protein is CSHPGQGEDQPQHF. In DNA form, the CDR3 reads TGTTCCCACCCTGGACAGGGGGAGGATCAGCCCCAGCATTTT.

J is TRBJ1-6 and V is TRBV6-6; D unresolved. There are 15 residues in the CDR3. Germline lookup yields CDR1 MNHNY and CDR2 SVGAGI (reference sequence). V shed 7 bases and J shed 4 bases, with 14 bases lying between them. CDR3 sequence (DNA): TGTGCCAGCAACGGTGGTGCGGGATATAATTCACCCCTCCACTTT. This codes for CASNGGAGYNSPLHF.

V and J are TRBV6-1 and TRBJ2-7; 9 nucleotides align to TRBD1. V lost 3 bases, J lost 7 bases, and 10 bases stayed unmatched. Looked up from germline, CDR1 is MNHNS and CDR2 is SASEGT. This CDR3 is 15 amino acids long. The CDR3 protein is CASSDWAGQGREQYF. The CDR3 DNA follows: TGTGCCAGCAGTGATTGGGCGGGACAGGGCCGTGAGCAGTACTTC.

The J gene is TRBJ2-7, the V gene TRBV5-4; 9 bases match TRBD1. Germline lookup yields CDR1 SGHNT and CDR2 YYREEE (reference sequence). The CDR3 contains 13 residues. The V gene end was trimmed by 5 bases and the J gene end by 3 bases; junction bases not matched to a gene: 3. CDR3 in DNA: TGTGCCAGCAGGTGGGACAGGGACTACGAGCAGTACTTC. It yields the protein CASRWDRDYEQYF.

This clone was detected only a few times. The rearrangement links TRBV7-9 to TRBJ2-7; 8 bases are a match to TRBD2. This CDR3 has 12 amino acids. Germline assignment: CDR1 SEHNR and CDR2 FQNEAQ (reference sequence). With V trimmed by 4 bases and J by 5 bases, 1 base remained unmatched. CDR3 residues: CASSSGGNEQYF. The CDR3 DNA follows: TGTGCCAGCAGCTCGGGGGGGAACGAGCAGTACTTC.

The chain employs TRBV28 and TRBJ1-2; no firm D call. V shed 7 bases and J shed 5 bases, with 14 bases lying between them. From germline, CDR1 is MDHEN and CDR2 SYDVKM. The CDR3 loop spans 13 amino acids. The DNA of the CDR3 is TGTGCCAGCACCATATCGGTGAGGTATGGCTACACCTTC. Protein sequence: CASTISVRYGYTF.

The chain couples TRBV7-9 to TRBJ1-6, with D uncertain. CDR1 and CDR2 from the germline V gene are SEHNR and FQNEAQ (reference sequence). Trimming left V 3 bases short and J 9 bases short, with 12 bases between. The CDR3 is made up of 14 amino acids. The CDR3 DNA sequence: TGTGCCAGCAGCTTCGAACAGATTCTTTCACCCCTCCACTTT. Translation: CASSFEQILSPLHF.

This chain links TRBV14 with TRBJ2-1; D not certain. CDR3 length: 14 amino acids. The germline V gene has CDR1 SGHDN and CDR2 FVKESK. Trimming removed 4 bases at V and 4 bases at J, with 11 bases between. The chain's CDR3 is CASSPNWAYNEQFF. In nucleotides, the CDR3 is TGTGCCAGCAGCCCTAATTGGGCTTACAATGAGCAGTTCTTC.

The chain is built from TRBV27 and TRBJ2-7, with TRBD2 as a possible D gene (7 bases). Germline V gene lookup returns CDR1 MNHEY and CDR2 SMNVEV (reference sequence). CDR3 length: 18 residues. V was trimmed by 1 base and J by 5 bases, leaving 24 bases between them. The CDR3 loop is CASSLLGSGGGGSNEQYF. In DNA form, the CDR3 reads TGTGCCAGCAGTTTATTGGGGAGTGGGGGCGGGGGTTCGAACGAGCAGTACTTC.

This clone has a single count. CDR3 sequence reads: CASSRDGGYYNEQFF. The CDR3, as DNA: TGTGCCAGCAGCCGGGACGGCGGGTACTACAATGAGCAGTTCTTC. The chain links TRBV7-8 to TRBJ2-1, with D tentatively TRBD1 or TRBD2 (5 bases each). Looked up from germline, CDR1 is SGHVS and CDR2 is FQNEAQ. There are 15 residues in the CDR3. The V gene lost 5 bases and the J gene lost 3 bases, with 14 bases spanning the gap.

For the CDR3, the DNA is TGTGCCAGCAGCGAGAGACAGGGGGCCCTGGGGGAGACCCAGTACTTC. Translation gives CASSERQGALGETQYF. The chain uses TRBV9 and TRBJ2-5; 10 positions agree with TRBD1. Trimming took 3 bases from V and 5 from J; bases not matched to a gene: 10. The germline V gene encodes CDR1 SGDLS and CDR2 YYNGEE. The CDR3 is 16 amino acids.

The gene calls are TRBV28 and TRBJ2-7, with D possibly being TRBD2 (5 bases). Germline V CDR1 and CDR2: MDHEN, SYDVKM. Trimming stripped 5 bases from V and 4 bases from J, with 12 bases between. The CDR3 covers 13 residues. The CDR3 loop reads CASSQWTPYEQYF. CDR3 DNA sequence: TGTGCCAGCAGTCAATGGACTCCATACGAGCAGTACTTC.

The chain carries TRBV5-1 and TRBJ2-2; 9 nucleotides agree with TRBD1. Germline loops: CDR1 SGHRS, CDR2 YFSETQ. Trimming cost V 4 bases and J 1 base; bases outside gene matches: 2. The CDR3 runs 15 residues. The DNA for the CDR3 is TGCGCCAGCAGCCGGGGACAGGGGAACACCGGGGAGCTGTTTTTT. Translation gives CASSRGQGNTGELFF. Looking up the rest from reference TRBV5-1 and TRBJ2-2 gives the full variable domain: KAGVTQTPRYLIKTRGQQVTLSCSPISGHRSVSWYQQTPGQGLQFLFEYFSETQRNKGNFPGRFSGRQFSNSRSEMNVSTLELGDSALYLCASSRGQGNTGELFFGEGSRLTVL.

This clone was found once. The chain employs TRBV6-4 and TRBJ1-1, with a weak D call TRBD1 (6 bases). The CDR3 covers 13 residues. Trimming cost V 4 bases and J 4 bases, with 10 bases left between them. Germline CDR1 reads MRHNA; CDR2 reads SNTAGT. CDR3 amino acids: CASSVTGSTEAFF. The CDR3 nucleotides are TGTGCCAGCAGTGTTACAGGGAGCACTGAAGCTTTCTTT.

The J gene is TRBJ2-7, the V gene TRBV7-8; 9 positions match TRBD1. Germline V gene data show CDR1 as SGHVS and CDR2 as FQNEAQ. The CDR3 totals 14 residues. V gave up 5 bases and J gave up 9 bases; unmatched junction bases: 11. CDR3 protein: CASSPRRDREVQYF. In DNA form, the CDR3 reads TGTGCCAGCAGCCCCAGAAGGGACAGGGAGGTGCAGTACTTC.

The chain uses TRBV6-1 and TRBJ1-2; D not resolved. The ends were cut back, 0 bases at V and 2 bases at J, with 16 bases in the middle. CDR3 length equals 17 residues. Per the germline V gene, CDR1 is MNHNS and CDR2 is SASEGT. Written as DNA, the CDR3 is TGTGCCAGCAGTGAAGCCCTTTGGCGGATGAAAAACTATGGCTACACCTTC. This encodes CASSEALWRMKNYGYTF.

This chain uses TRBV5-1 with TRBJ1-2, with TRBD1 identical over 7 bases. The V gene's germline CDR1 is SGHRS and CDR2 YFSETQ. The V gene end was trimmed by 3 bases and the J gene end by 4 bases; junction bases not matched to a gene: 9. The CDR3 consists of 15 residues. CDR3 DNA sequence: TGCGCCAGCAGCTCTCAGACAGGGCCCGCCTATGGCTACACCTTC. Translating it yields CASSSQTGPAYGYTF.

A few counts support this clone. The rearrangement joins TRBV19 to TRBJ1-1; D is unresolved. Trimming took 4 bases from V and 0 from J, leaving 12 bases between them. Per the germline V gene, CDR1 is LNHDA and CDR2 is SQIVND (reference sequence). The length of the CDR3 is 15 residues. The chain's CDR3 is CASSNEGPMNTEAFF. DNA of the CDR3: TGTGCCAGTAGTAACGAGGGCCCTATGAACACTGAAGCTTTCTTT.

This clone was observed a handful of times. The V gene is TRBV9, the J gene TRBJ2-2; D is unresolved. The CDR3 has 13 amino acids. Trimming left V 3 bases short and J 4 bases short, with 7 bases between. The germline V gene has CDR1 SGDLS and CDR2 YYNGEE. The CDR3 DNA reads TGTGCCAGCAGCGCAGACTTCACCGGGGAGCTGTTTTTT. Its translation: CASSADFTGELFF.

CDR3 coding DNA: TGTGCCACCAGTGATTTCCTTCAGAAATTGTACTTC. It codes for CATSDFLQKLYF. V gene TRBV24-1 combines with J gene TRBJ2-7; D is unclear. This CDR3 has 12 residues. Germline-derived CDR1 and CDR2 are KGHDR and SFDVKD. The V end lost 1 base, the J end lost 12 bases, and 12 bases lay between the germline ends.

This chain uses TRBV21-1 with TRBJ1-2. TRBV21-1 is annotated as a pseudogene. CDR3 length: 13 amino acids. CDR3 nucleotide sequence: TGTGCCAGCAGCAGCGGGAGTTACTATGGCTACACCTTC. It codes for CASSSGSYYGYTF.

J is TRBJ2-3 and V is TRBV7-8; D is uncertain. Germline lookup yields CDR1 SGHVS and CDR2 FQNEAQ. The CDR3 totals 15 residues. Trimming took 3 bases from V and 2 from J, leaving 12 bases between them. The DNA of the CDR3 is TGTGCCAGCAGCTTGCTAGTAGGCCTCACAGATACGCAGTATTTT. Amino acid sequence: CASSLLVGLTDTQYF.